The clone carrying this T cell receptor (beta chain) was observed a handful of times. Its antigen remains unidentified. Expressed TCRB transcripts were sequenced because the entire RNA isolate underwent reverse transcription. Using immunoSEQ multiplex PCR, the repertoire was profiled, and TCRdb retains in-frame clones only, with some absent. The data contain approximately 470,000 clones, approximately 31% of them seen just once; the ten biggest clones take up around 0.065%. The sample belongs to a study of beta chain features in type 1 diabetes. Study observations and caveats: TCRB rearrangement may or may not be influenced by HLA type; here this remained unresolved.

Sequenced input: naive CD4+ T cells from blood. The TCR comes from a man aged 18 to 29 in good health.

CDR3 loop: CASSWGGAAHWNTEAFF. CDR3 DNA sequence: TGTGCCAGCAGCTGGGGAGGGGCGGCCCATTGGAACACTGAAGCTTTCTTT. The gene calls are TRBV9 and TRBJ1-1; D may be TRBD1 (5 bases). V was shortened by 4 bases and J by 1 base, with 20 bases between the two germline ends. The CDR3 is made up of 17 amino acids. Germline V gene lookup returns CDR1 SGDLS and CDR2 YYNGEE.